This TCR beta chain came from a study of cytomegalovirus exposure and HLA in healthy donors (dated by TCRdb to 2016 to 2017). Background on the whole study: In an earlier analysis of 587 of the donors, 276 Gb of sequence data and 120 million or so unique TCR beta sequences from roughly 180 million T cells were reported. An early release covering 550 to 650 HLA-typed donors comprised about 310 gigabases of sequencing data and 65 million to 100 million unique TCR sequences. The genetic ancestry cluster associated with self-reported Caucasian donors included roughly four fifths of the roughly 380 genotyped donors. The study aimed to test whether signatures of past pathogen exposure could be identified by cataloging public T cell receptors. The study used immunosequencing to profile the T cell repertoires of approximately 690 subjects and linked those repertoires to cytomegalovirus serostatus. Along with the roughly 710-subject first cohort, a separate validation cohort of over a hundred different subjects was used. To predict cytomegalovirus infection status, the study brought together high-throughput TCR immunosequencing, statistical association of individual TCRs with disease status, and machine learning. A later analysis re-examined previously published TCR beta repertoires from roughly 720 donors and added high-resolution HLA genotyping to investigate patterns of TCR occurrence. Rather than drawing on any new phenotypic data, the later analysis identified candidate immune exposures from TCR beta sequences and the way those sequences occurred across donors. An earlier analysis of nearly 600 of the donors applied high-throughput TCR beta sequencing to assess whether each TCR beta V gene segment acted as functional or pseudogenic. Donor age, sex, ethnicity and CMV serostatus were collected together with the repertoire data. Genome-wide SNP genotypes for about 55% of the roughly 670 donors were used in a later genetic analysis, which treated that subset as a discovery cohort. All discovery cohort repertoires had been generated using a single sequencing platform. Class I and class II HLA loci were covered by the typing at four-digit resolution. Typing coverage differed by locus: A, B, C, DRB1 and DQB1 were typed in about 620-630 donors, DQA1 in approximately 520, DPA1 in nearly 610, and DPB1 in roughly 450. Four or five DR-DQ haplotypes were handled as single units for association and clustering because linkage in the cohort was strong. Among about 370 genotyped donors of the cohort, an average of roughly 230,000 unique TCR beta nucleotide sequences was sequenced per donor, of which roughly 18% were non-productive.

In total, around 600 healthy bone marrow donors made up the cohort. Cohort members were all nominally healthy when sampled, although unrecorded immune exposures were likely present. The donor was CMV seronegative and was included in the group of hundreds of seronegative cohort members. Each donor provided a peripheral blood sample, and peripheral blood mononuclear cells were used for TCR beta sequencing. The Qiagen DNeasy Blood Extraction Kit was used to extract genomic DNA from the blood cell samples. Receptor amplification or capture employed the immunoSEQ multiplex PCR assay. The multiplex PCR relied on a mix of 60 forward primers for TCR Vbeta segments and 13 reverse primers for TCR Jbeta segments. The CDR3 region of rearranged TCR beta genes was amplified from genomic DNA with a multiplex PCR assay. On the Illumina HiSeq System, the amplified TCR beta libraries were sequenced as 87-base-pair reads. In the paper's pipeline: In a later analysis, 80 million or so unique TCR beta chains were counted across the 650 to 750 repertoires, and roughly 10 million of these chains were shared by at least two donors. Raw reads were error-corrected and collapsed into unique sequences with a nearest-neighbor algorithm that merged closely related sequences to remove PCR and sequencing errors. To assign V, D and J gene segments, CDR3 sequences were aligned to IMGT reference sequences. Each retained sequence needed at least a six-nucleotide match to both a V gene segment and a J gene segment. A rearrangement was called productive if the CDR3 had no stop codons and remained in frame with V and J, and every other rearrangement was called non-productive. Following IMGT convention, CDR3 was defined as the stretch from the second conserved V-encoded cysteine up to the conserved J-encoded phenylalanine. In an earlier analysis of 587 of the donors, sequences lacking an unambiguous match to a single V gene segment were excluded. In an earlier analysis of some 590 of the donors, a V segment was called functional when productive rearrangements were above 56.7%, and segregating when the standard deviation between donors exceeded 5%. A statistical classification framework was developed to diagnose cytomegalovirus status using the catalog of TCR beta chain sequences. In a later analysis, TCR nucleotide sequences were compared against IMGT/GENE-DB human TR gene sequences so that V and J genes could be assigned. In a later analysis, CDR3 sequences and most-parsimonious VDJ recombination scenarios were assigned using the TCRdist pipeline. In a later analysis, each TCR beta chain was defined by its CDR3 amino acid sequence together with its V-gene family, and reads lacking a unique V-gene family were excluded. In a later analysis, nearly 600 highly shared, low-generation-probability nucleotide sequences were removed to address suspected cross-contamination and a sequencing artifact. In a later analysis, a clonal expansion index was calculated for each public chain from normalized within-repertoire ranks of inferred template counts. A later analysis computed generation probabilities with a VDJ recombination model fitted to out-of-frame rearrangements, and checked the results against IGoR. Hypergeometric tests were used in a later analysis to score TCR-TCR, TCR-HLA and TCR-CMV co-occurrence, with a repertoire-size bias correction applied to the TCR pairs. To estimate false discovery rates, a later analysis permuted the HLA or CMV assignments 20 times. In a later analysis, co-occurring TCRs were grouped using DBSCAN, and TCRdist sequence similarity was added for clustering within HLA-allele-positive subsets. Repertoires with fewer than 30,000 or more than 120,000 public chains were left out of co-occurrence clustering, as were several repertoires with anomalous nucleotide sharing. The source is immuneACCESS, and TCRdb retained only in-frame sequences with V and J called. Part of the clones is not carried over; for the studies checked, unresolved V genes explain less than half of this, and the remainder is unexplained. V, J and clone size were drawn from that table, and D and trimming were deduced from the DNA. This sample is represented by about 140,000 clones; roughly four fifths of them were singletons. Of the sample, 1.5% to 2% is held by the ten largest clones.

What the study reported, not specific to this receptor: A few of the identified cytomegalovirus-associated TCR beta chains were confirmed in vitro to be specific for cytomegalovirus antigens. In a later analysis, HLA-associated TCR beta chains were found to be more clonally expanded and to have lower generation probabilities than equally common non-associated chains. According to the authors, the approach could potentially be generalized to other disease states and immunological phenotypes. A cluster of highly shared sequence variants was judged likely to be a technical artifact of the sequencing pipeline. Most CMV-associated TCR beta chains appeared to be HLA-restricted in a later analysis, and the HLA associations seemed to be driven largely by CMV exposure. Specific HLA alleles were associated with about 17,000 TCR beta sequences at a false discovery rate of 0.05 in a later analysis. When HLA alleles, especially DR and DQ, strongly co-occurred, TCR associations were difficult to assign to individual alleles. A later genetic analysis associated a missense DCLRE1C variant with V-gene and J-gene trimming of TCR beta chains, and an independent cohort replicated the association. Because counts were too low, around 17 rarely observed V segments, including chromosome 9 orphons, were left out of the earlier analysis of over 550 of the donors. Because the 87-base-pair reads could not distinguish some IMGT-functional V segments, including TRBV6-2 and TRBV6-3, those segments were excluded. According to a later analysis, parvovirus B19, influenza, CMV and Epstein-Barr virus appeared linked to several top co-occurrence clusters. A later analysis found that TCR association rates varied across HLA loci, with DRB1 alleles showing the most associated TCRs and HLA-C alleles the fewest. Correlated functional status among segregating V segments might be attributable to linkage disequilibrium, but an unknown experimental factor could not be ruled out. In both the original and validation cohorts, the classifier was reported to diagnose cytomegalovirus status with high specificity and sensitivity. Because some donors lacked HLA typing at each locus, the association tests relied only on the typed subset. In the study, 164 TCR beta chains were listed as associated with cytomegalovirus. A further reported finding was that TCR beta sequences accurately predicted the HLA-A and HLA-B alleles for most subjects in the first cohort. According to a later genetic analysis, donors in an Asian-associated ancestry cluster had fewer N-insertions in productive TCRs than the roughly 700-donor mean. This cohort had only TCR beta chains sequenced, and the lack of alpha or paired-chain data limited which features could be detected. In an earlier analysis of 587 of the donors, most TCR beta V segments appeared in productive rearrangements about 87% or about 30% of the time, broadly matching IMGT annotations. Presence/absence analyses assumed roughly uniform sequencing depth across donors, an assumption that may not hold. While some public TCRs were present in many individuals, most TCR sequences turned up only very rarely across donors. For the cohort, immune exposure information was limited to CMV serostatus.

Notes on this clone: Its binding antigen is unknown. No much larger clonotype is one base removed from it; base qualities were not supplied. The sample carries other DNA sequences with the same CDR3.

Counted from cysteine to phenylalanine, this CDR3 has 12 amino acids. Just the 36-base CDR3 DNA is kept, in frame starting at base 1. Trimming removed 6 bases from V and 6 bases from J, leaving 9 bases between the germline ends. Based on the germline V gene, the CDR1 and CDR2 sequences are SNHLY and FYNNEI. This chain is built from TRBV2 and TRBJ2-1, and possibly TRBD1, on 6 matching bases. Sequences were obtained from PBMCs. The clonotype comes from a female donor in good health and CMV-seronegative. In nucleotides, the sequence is TGTGCCAGCAGCTTCAGGGGCAATGAGCAGTTCTTC. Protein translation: CASSFRGNEQFF.